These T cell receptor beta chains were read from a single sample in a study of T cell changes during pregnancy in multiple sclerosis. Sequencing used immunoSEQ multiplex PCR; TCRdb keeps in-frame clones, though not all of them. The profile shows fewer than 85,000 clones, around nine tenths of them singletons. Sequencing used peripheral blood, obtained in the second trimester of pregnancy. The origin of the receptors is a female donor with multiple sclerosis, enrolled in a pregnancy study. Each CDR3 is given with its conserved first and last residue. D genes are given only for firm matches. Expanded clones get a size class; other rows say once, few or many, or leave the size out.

TGTGCCAGCAGCGTAGAGCCGGGAGGAATCGCTAGAGCAGATACGCAGTATTTT	CASSVEPGGIARADTQYF	TRBJ2-3	TRBD2	TRBV9	.
TGTGCCAGCAGCCCAGAGGGCACCAATCAGCCCCAGCATTTT	CASSPEGTNQPQHF	TRBJ1-5	.	TRBV9	.
TGTGCCAGCAGTTCGACTAGCGGGGGGGCGTACAATGAGCAGTTCTTC	CASSSTSGGAYNEQFF	TRBJ2-1	TRBD2	TRBV7-9	.
TGTGCCAGCGGCCCAATGGGGGGGAGGGATCAGCCCCAGCATTTT	CASGPMGGRDQPQHF	TRBJ1-5	.	TRBV28	.
TGTGCCAGCAGCGCTCCCTGGACAGGGCAAGGCTACACCTTC	CASSAPWTGQGYTF	TRBJ1-2	TRBD1	TRBV9	.
TGCGCCAGCAGCCAAGATCGGGACAGGGGGGACGAGCAGTACTTC	CASSQDRDRGDEQYF	TRBJ2-7	TRBD1	TRBV4-1	.
TGTGCCATCAGTGAGTTCCCCCTAGCGATGTCCTACAATGAGCAGTTCTTC	CAISEFPLAMSYNEQFF	TRBJ2-1	.	TRBV10-3	.
TGTGCCAGCAGCTCCGACAGGGACTACGAGCAGTACTTC	CASSSDRDYEQYF	TRBJ2-7	TRBD1	TRBV11-3	.
TGCAGCGTTGTAGGGGGAAGGGGTGGGGCCAACGTCCTGACTTTC	CSVVGGRGGANVLTF	TRBJ2-6	.	TRBV29-1	.
TGTGCCAGTAGTCTTGGACAGGGTGGGGAAAAACTGTTTTTT	CASSLGQGGEKLFF	TRBJ1-4	TRBD1	TRBV19	once
TGTGCCAGCAGACCGACTAGCACAGATACGCAGTATTTT	CASRPTSTDTQYF	TRBJ2-3	.	TRBV7-9	.
TGCGCCAGCAGCTCAACGGGACTACACACGTACGAGCAGTACTTC	CASSSTGLHTYEQYF	TRBJ2-7	TRBD2	TRBV5-1	once
TGTGCCAGCTCACCCGGGACAAGGAACACTGAAGCTTTCTTT	CASSPGTRNTEAFF	TRBJ1-1	.	TRBV18	.
TGTGCCAGCAGTCCCCCGGGAGCTCGGAGGGCTTTCTTT	CASSPPGARRAFF	TRBJ1-1	.	TRBV28	.
TGTGCCAGCAGCTTCGAGGGCGGGACGTACAATGAGCAGTTCTTC	CASSFEGGTYNEQFF	TRBJ2-1	.	TRBV7-2	.